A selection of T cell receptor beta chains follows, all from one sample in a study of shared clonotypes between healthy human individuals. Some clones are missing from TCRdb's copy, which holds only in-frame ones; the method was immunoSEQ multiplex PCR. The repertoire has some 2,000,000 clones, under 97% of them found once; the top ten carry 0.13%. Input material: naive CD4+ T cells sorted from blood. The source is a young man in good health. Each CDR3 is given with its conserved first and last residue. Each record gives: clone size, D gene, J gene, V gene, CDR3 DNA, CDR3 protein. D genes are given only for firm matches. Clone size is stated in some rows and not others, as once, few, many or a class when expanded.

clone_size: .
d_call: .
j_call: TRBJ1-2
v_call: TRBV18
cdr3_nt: TGTGCCAGCTCACCACAAGATGGAGGCTACACCTTC
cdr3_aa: CASSPQDGGYTF

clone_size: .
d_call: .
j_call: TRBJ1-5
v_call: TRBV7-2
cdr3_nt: TGTGCCAGCAGCTTAAATTTTAGGTATGAGGGCAATCAGCCCCAGCATTTT
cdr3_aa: CASSLNFRYEGNQPQHF

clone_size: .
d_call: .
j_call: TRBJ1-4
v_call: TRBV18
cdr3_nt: TGTGCCAGCTCACCGAGGGGGAGGGATGAAAAACTGTTTTTT
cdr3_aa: CASSPRGRDEKLFF

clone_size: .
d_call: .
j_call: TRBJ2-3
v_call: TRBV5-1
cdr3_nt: TGCGCCAGCAGCGTGGGCCGGTCGGATACGCAGTATTTT
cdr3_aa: CASSVGRSDTQYF

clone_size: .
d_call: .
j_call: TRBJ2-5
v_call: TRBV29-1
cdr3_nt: TGCAGCGTCCGCGGACGGTTACAAGAGACCCAGTACTTC
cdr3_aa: CSVRGRLQETQYF

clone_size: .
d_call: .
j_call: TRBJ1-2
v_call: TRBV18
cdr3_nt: TGTGCCAGCTCACTTATGACCCAGCCCTATGGCTACACCTTC
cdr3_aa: CASSLMTQPYGYTF

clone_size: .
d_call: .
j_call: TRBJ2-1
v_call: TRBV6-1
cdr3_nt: TGTGCCAGCAGTGAAACAGGGTGGCGGTATGAGCAGTTCTTC
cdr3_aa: CASSETGWRYEQFF

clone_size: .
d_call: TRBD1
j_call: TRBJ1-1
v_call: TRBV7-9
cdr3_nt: TGTGCCAGCCGCCGGGACAGGGGGAACACTGAAGCTTTCTTT
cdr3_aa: CASRRDRGNTEAFF

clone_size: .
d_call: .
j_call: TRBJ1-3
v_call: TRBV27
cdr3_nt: TGTGCCAGCAGTTTATCGCGGACAGCTGGAAACACCATATATTTT
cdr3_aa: CASSLSRTAGNTIYF

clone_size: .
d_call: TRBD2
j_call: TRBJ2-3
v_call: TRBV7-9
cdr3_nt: TGTGCCAGCAGCTTAGGGACTAGGGACACAGATACGCAGTATTTT
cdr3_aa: CASSLGTRDTDTQYF

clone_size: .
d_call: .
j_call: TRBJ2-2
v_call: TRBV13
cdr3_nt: TGTGCCAGCAGCTTCGAGAGGATACTGGCCGGGGAGCTGTTTTTT
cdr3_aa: CASSFERILAGELFF

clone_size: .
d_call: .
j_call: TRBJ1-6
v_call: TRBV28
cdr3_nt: TGTGCCAGCAGTTCTGGGACCTTCGGTTCACCCCTCCACTTT
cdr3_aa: CASSSGTFGSPLHF

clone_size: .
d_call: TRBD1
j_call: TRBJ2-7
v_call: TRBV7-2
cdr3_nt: TGTGCCAGCAGCTTATCCGACAGGGTGACCTACGAGCAGTACTTC
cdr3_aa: CASSLSDRVTYEQYF

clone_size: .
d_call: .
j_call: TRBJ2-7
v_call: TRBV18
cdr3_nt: TGTGCCAGCTCACCACTTCCAGGTATGACTTACGAGCAGTACTTC
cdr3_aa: CASSPLPGMTYEQYF

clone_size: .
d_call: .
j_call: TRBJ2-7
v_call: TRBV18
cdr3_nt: TGTGCCAGCTCACCAGAACCGGGCTACTACGAGCAGTACTTC
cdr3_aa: CASSPEPGYYEQYF

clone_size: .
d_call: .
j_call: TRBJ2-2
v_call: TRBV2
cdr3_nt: TGTGCCAGCAGTGTGCCGAGGGCCGGGGAGCTGTTTTTT
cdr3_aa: CASSVPRAGELFF

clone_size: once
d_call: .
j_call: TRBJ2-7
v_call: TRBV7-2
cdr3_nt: TGTGCCAGCAGCCCTGGGTCAGTGAGTTTCTTC
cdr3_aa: CASSPGSVSFF

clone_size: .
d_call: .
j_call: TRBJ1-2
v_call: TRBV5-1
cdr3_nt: TGCGCCAGCAGCTTGGACAGGGTGGGCGGCTACACCTTC
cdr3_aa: CASSLDRVGGYTF

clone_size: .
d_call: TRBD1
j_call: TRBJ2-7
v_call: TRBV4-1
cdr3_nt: TGCGCCAGCAGCCTGACCGGGGACAGGGGGATCTACGAGCAGTACTTC
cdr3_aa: CASSLTGDRGIYEQYF

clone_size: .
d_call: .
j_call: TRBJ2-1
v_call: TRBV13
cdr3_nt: TGTGCCAGCAGCCCATCCGGATGGGAGAGCTCCTACAATGAGCAGTTCTTC
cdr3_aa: CASSPSGWESSYNEQFF

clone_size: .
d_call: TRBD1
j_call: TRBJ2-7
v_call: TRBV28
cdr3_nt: TGTGCCAGCAGCCTTACAGGGGTCGAGCAGTACTTC
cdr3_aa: CASSLTGVEQYF

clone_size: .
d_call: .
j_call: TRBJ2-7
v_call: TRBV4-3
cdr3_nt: TGCGCCAGCAGCCAAGAGGCTGGGCAGGGACCTAGGCAGTACTTC
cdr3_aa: CASSQEAGQGPRQYF

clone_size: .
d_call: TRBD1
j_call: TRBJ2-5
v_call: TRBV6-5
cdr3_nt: TGTGCCAGCAGCTACCAGGGACAGGGTGGAAGAGGAGACCAGTACTTC
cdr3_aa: CASSYQGQGGRGDQYF

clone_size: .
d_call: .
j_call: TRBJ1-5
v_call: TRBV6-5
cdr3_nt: TGTGCCAGCAGGGCCCCCAATCAGCCCCAGCATTTT
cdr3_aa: CASRAPNQPQHF

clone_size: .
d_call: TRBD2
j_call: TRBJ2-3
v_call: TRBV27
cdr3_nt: TGTGCCAGCAGAATAAGGACTAGCGGTAGCACAGATACGCAGTATTTT
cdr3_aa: CASRIRTSGSTDTQYF

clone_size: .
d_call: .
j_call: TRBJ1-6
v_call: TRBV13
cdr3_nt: TGTGCCAGCAGCTTACAGGGATCACCCCTCCACTTT
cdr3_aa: CASSLQGSPLHF

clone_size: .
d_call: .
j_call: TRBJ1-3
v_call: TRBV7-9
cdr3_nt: TGTGCCAGCAGCTTAGTTCTGGGCTCTGGAAACACCATATATTTT
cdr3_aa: CASSLVLGSGNTIYF

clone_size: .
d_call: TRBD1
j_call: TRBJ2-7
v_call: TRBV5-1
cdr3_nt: TGCGCCAGCAGCTTGGAGGGACAGAACACCTACGAGCAGTACTTC
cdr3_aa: CASSLEGQNTYEQYF